These 29 T cell receptor beta chains were all obtained from the same sample, sequenced in a study of human T cells and chemical hapten exposure. Each CDR3 protein is one row after TCRdb ran MiXCR on the RACE reads. The sample contains about 82,000 distinct CDR3 sequences, approximately 6.6% of which appear only once. Time point of the sample: patch test 2, 6 weeks after DPC sensitization. This sample's treatment: therapeutic diphenylcyclopropenone sensitization with weekly scalp DPC. The sample in question was whole blood, obtained in connection with sensitization to the hapten diphenylcyclopropenone (DPC). These receptors were obtained from a woman in her thirties with alopecia areata. Some clones in this sample may be carry-over from other donors' samples.

There are many counts of this clonotype. The chain carries TRBV5-1 and TRBJ1-1; a possible D gene is TRBD1 (6 bases). The CDR3 runs 13 residues. V was clipped by 4 bases and J by 8 bases, with 15 bases between them. Germline values: CDR1 SGHRS, CDR2 YFSETQ. CDR3 nucleotides: TGCGCCAGCAGCCTGAACGTAGGACAGGAAGCTTTCTTT. Translation: CASSLNVGQEAFF.

This chain joins TRBV19 and TRBJ1-2; 8 nucleotides line up with TRBD1. The J segment lost 4 bases and the V segment lost 4 bases, leaving 2 bases of the junction unmatched. The CDR3 spans 13 residues. CDR1 LNHDA and CDR2 SQIVND come from the germline V gene (reference sequence). The CDR3 here is CASSNTGGYGYTF. In DNA form, the CDR3 reads TGTGCCAGTAGTAACACAGGGGGCTATGGCTACACCTTC.

This clonotype was recorded many times. The CDR3 DNA is TGTGCCAGCAGACTTTTAACAGGGAATCAGCCCCAGCATTTT. This sequence encodes CASRLLTGNQPQHF. This chain connects TRBV6-5 to TRBJ1-5; D possibly corresponds to TRBD1 (6 bases). The V and J ends lost 6 bases and 4 bases respectively, with 13 bases between them. Germline V gives CDR1 MNHEY, CDR2 SVGAGI. This CDR3 spans 14 amino acids.

This clonotype was counted ten times or more. V and J are TRBV29-1 and TRBJ1-1; D unresolved. Trimming cost V 4 bases and J 1 base, with 7 bases left between them. The CDR3 runs to 12 residues. Germline CDR1 and CDR2: SQVTM and ANQGSEA. CDR3 amino acids: CSVVPGNTEAFF. CDR3 DNA: TGCAGCGTTGTCCCCGGGAACACTGAAGCTTTCTTT. Full variable domain (missing parts from reference TRBV29-1 and TRBJ1-1): SAVISQKPSRDICQRGTSLTIQCQVDSQVTMMFWYRQQPGQSLTLIATANQGSEATYESGFVIDKFPISRPNLTFSTLTVSNMSPEDSSIYLCSVVPGNTEAFFGQGTRLTVV.

This clonotype was detected ten times or more. The chain uses TRBV7-2 and TRBJ2-7; 8 bases align to TRBD1. Germline CDR1 SGHTA, CDR2 FQGNSA. V was clipped by 5 bases and J by 4 bases; unmatched bases: 7. CDR3 size: 14 residues. DNA for the CDR3: TGTGCCAGCAGCCTCAGACAGGGGTGGTACGAGCAGTACTTC. It is translated as CASSLRQGWYEQYF.

This clonotype was observed at least ten times. J is TRBJ2-1 and V is TRBV7-9; D is perhaps TRBD2 (6 bases). The germline gives CDR1 SEHNR, CDR2 FQNEAQ (reference sequence). The CDR3 is made up of 19 amino acids. V lost 2 bases to trimming and J lost 5 bases, with 25 bases between them. The CDR3 region is CASSLRLRTGLRIHNEQFF. The CDR3, as DNA: TGTGCCAGCAGCTTAAGACTCCGGACGGGACTGCGAATTCACAATGAGCAGTTCTTC.

This chain joins TRBV4-1 and TRBJ1-4; 9 bases match TRBD1. After removal of 2 bases from V and 7 bases from J, the junction contained 5 bases not matched to a gene. The CDR3 length is 15 residues. Germline CDR1 reads MGHRA; CDR2 reads YSYEKL. CDR3 DNA: TGCGCCAGCAGCCAAAGGGACAGGGCAAGTGAAAAACTGTTTTTT. It translates to CASSQRDRASEKLFF.

For this clonotype: A read error may produce the germline difference seen at one junction end. The chain has TRBV30 and TRBJ2-7, with 8 nucleotides matching TRBD2. Germline V gene sequence: CDR1 GTSNPN, CDR2 SVGIG (reference sequence). The CDR3 length is 15 residues. The CDR3: CARSNRGGSGVEQYF. In nucleotides, the CDR3 is TGTGCCAGGAGTAACCGGGGGGGGAGCGGGGTCGAGCAGTACTTC.

This clonotype was recorded at least ten times. V gene TRBV3-1 combines with J gene TRBJ1-5, with TRBD1 matching 8 bases. V lost 0 bases and J lost 3; bases outside the gene matches: 4. The CDR3 sequence is 16 residues long. CDR1 is LGHDT and CDR2 is YNNKEL in the germline V gene (reference sequence). The CDR3 is CASSQEGTGVNQPQHF. The DNA for the CDR3 is TGTGCCAGCAGCCAAGAGGGGACAGGCGTCAATCAGCCCCAGCATTTT.

This clonotype showed up many times. This chain links TRBV10-3 with TRBJ2-3; D might be TRBD2 (6 bases). The germline V gene encodes CDR1 ENHRY and CDR2 SYGVKD. V was pared by 8 bases and J by 2 bases, with 8 bases between. CDR3 length: 12 residues. For the CDR3, the DNA is TGTGCCATCGGGGGGAACACAGATACGCAGTATTTT. Residues: CAIGGNTDTQYF.

This clonotype came up many times. The chain recombines TRBV12-3 or TRBV12-4 with TRBJ1-5; D perhaps matches TRBD1 (6 bases). CDR3 length: 13 residues. The V gene lost 6 bases and the J gene lost 5 bases, with 11 bases spanning the gap. As DNA, the CDR3 is TGTGCCAGCAGGCCTACAGGGCATCAGCCCCAGCATTTT. Translating gives CASRPTGHQPQHF.

J is TRBJ1-2 and V is TRBV11-2; tentative D call: TRBD1 (6 bases). CDR1 is SGHAT and CDR2 is FQNNGV in the germline V gene. Trimming stripped 5 bases from V and 7 bases from J, with 17 bases between. The CDR3 is made up of 14 amino acids. CDR3 residues: CASSVLQGIGGYTF. Written as DNA, the CDR3 is TGTGCCAGCAGCGTGCTACAGGGAATTGGTGGCTACACCTTC.

In its sample, this clonotype was seen many times. This rearrangement joins TRBV12-3 or TRBV12-4 to TRBJ1-2, with no clear D. This CDR3 comprises 13 residues. Between the trimmed V and J ends, which lost 7 bases and 8 bases, there was a span of 17 bases. CDR3 sequence: CASTPGGPRGYTF. In DNA, the CDR3 is TGTGCCAGCACCCCGGGAGGTCCTAGAGGCTACACCTTC.

This clonotype was found many times. The chain joins TRBV29-1 to TRBJ2-5; 13 bases fit TRBD2. V was clipped by 5 bases and J by 5 bases; unmatched bases: 8. This CDR3 contains 15 residues. In germline, CDR1 is SQVTM, CDR2 ANQGSEA. The CDR3 reads CSVKTSGGAGETQYF. The CDR3 DNA is TGCAGCGTTAAAACTAGCGGGGGGGCGGGTGAGACCCAGTACTTC.

The sample holds a few counts of this clonotype. This chain uses TRBV20-1 with TRBJ1-2; unclear D gene. The CDR3 covers 15 residues. Trimming took off 6 bases at V and 4 bases at J, with 21 bases between the two ends. CDR1 is DFQATT and CDR2 is SNEGSKA in the germline V gene (reference sequence). CDR3 bases: TGCAGTGCCAGTGGCTATTCCGGACGGTCCTATGGCTACACCTTC. This encodes CSASGYSGRSYGYTF.

The chain uses TRBV7-6 and TRBJ2-1; tentative D call: TRBD2 (6 bases). Between the trimmed V and J ends, which lost 5 bases and 10 bases, there was a span of 18 bases. CDR3 size: 14 residues. Germline V CDR1 and CDR2: SGHVS, FNYEAQ. CDR3 nucleotides: TGTGCCAGCAGCCCTCAACTCTTTGCGGGGGAGCAGTTCTTC. Translated: CASSPQLFAGEQFF.

This clonotype came up a few times. The rearrangement uses TRBV5-1 and TRBJ1-1; D remains ambiguous. CDR3 size: 15 residues. The V gene's germline CDR1 is SGHRS and CDR2 YFSETQ. V dropped 6 bases and J dropped 8 bases, with 23 bases sitting between them. Here the CDR3 DNA reads TGCGCCAGCACAAACCCGGCGAGCTCGGCGGAAGAAGCTTTCTTT. Amino acid sequence: CASTNPASSAEEAFF.

This clonotype was picked up a small number of times. V usage is TRBV13 and J usage is TRBJ2-5; the D is unclear. The germline V gene has CDR1 PRHDT and CDR2 FYEKMQ (reference sequence). Trimming cost V 2 bases and J 0 bases, with 13 bases left between them. The CDR3 is 16 residues long. Here the CDR3 DNA reads TGTGCCAGCAGCTTATGGGCGAACCGATACCAAGAGACCCAGTACTTC. This translates into CASSLWANRYQETQYF.

This clonotype showed up many times. The rearrangement uses TRBV29-1 and TRBJ2-6; 7 positions agree with TRBD1. J was trimmed by 13 bases and V by 4 bases; bases with no gene match: 4. Germline CDR1 and CDR2: SQVTM and ANQGSEA. The CDR3 is 11 residues long. The CDR3 region is CSVGDSEVLTF. As DNA, the CDR3 is TGCAGCGTTGGGGACAGCGAAGTCCTGACTTTC.

This clonotype was detected a few times. The rearrangement joins TRBV2 to TRBJ2-3, with D uncertain. CDR1 and CDR2 from the germline V gene are SNHLY and FYNNEI. The CDR3 is made up of 15 amino acids. Deletions cut 5 bases from V and 0 bases from J, with 12 bases between. CDR3 sequence (DNA): TGTGCCAGCAGTATGGGAACAGCCAGCACAGATACGCAGTATTTT. This translates into CASSMGTASTDTQYF.

This clonotype was counted many times. The rearrangement links TRBV29-1 to TRBJ1-1; D call uncertain. The CDR3 spans 12 residues. Germline CDR1 SQVTM, CDR2 ANQGSEA. Trimming pared 4 bases from V and 1 base from J, leaving 7 bases between. The DNA of the CDR3 is TGCAGCGTTGGATCGGAGAACACTGAAGCTTTCTTT. Translation gives CSVGSENTEAFF.

This clonotype was seen a handful of times. The genes are TRBV5-5 and TRBJ1-1; 7 positions match TRBD1. CDR1 and CDR2 (germline): SGHKS, YYEKEE (reference sequence). Germline trimming cut 4 bases from V and 0 bases from J; bases unmatched to any gene: 9. The CDR3 loop spans 16 amino acids. CDR3: CASSQYRGEVNTEAFF. In nucleotides, the CDR3 is TGTGCCAGCAGCCAGTACAGGGGAGAGGTGAACACTGAAGCTTTCTTT. Based on the CDR3 plus reference TRBV5-5 and TRBJ1-1, the full variable domain is DAGVTQSPTHLIKTRGQQVTLRCSPISGHKSVSWYQQVLGQGPQFIFQYYEKEERGRGNFPDRFSARQFPNYSSELNVNALLLGDSALYLCASSQYRGEVNTEAFFGQGTRLTVV.

V is TRBV6-6 and J is TRBJ1-5; D is undetermined. Trimming shortened V by 5 bases and J by 1 base, and 6 bases separated the two germline ends. The germline gives CDR1 MNHNY, CDR2 SVGAGI (reference sequence). The CDR3 contains 13 residues. In DNA form, the CDR3 reads TGTGCCAGCAGTACCGCCAGCAATCAGCCCCAGCATTTT. This codes for CASSTASNQPQHF.

This clonotype was detected many times. This chain uses TRBV13 with TRBJ2-7; tentative D call: TRBD1 (5 bases). The CDR3 has 13 amino acids. CDR1 and CDR2 (germline): PRHDT, FYEKMQ (reference sequence). The V gene lost 4 bases and the J gene lost 5 bases, with 12 bases spanning the gap. CDR3 sequence (DNA): TGTGCCAGCAGCTACTACAGGCTCAACGAGCAGTACTTC. Residues: CASSYYRLNEQYF.

In its sample, this clonotype was seen many times. The chain employs TRBV6-6 and TRBJ1-5; D is uncertain. Trimming took 5 bases from V and 4 from J, leaving 12 bases between them. Germline CDR1 reads MNHNY; CDR2 reads SVGAGI (reference sequence). The CDR3 totals 14 residues. The CDR3 loop is CASSQRTVNQPQHF. CDR3 coding DNA: TGTGCCAGCAGTCAAAGGACGGTAAATCAGCCCCAGCATTTT.

This clonotype was counted many times. The V call is TRBV20-1, the J call TRBJ2-1; TRBD2 matches 10 bases. The CDR3 spans 16 residues. The trim removed 5 bases at V and 6 bases at J, leaving 13 bases unmatched. Per germline, CDR1 DFQATT and CDR2 SNEGSKA (reference sequence). The CDR3 region is CSAHSSGGVNTNEQFF. The CDR3, as DNA: TGCAGTGCTCACTCCAGCGGGGGGGTTAACACCAATGAGCAGTTCTTC.

This clonotype occurred many times. The chain combines TRBV11-2 with TRBJ2-7; 8 bases are a match to TRBD1. CDR1 and CDR2 (germline): SGHAT, FQNNGV. Trimming removed 5 bases from V and 5 bases from J; junction bases left unmatched: 5. The CDR3 length is 13 residues. CDR3 in amino acids: CASSQAGGNEQYF. The CDR3 DNA sequence: TGTGCCAGCAGCCAAGCAGGGGGCAACGAGCAGTACTTC.

This clonotype was counted between two and nine times. The chain uses TRBV3-1 and TRBJ2-3; 7 bases match TRBD2. Trimming removed 2 bases from V and 2 bases from J; junction bases left unmatched: 4. Germline lookup yields CDR1 LGHDT and CDR2 YNNKEL (reference sequence). This CDR3 is 15 amino acids long. The CDR3 loop is CASSQMAGVTDTQYF. CDR3 DNA: TGTGCCAGCAGCCAAATGGCGGGGGTCACAGATACGCAGTATTTT.

The V call is TRBV7-8, the J call TRBJ1-5; D unresolved. The V end was cut by 1 base, the J end by 0 bases, with 10 bases between. Germline CDR1 SGHVS, CDR2 FQNEAQ. The CDR3 has 16 residues. CDR3 region: CASSLDQPYSNQPQHF. The CDR3 bases are TGTGCCAGCAGCTTAGATCAACCTTATAGCAATCAGCCCCAGCATTTT.